Here is one TCR beta chain with its context. Its antigen is unknown. Each patient with chemo-refractory metastatic non-small-cell lung cancer was treated with focal radiation plus CTLA-4 blockade using ipilimumab. The record originates from a study of radiotherapy plus CTLA-4 blockade in lung cancer. Study-level background: Among enrolled patients, approximately 18% responded and less than 40% achieved disease control. Whole-study findings and limits: According to reports, early shifts in blood T cell clones, alongside interferon-beta, forecast response most accurately. Subsequent to radiotherapy plus ipilimumab, tumor-derived TCR clones underwent expansion in blood.

The V segment lost 5 bases and the J segment 5 bases; nucleotides outside the gene matches: 10. The CDR3 runs 16 residues. Germline V gene sequence: CDR1 LNHDA, CDR2 SQIVND (reference sequence). Clones were read by immunoSEQ multiplex PCR, and TCRdb kept only the in-frame ones, dropping some. The data show 30,000 to 45,000 clones, around 77% seen once. The sequence came from a human donor with non-small cell lung cancer who had stable disease on radiotherapy plus ipilimumab. Sample: peripheral blood, taken from a patient treated with radiotherapy plus ipilimumab. This chain connects TRBV19 to TRBJ2-1; 9 nucleotides align to TRBD2. The CDR3 coding sequence is TGTGCCAGTAGTGTCCTAGCGGGGATGTTAGACAATGAGCAGTTCTTC. It translates to CASSVLAGMLDNEQFF.